In its sample, the clone carrying this T cell receptor (beta chain) was seen once. The data derive from a study of blood T cell repertoires in COVID-19. Study overall: COVID-19 samples, acute and convalescent, were from the United States, Italy and Spain.

V lost 2 bases and J 3 bases, leaving 14 bases between the germline ends. Per germline, CDR1 MNHNS and CDR2 SASEGT. This CDR3 is built from 15 residues. Assay used: immunoSEQ multiplex PCR; TCRdb lists only in-frame clones, some missing. The table includes approximately 260,000 clones, 70% to 85% detected once. Source material: peripheral blood. The clonotype originates from a woman in her forties with active or convalescent COVID-19. The chain joins TRBV6-1 to TRBJ2-7, with D possibly matching TRBD1 (6 bases). The CDR3, as DNA: TGTGCCAGCAGTGAAAAAACAGGGTTGGGCTACGAGCAGTACTTC. Protein: CASSEKTGLGYEQYF.